Sequencing of this TCR beta chain was carried out in a study of T cell repertoires in cytomegalovirus infection (dated by TCRdb to about 2019). Describing the broader study: Alongside well-studied HLA-B-restricted epitopes, the peptide stimulations were aimed at recently identified HLA-C-restricted CMV epitopes, whose presentation resists viral immunomodulation. Donor HLA type was relevant to the analysis, because carriage of CMV infection together with the matching HLA type was indicated by public TCR beta signatures. General findings and caveats noted by the study authors: In both this cohort and an independent cohort of more than 350 donors, the cumulative frequency of public TCR beta family members distinguished carriers of CMV infection plus the relevant HLA type. The ex vivo response was dominated by HLA-C-restricted CMV-specific TCR beta clonotypes, which also provided the single most frequent clonotype in two of eight donors.

The run used an Illumina HiSeq 1500. TCRdb itself trimmed the public reads at Q25 with fastp, ran MiXCR and retained productive beta chains. Rows with one shared CDR3 protein collapse into an entry with the most common genes and DNA. The sample has 360,000 or so distinct CDR3 sequences on record, roughly 34% of them singletons. The top ten constitute about 13% of the sample. Read against the paper, the sample's treatment or condition label means: in vitro stimulation with specific CMV peptide epitopes to enrich CMV-specific T cells. The germline V gene (reference sequence) provides CDR1 MNHEY and CDR2 SMNVEV. The CDR3, cysteine through phenylalanine, is 13 amino acids long. Only CDR3 DNA is held: 39 bases, read in frame from base 1. A distance of 10 bases separates the germline ends of V and J, which lose 8 bases and 2 bases respectively. As concerns this clonotype: The target of this receptor is not known. There are no base qualities to consult, and no much larger clone falls within one base.

The clonotype originates from a human donor in good health (CMV status not recorded). Some clones in this sample may be carry-over from other donors' samples. The sample in question was cultured PBMCs, obtained from culture after CMV antigen stimulation. This receptor chain uses TRBV27 and TRBJ2-1, with the D gene not clear enough to name. The DNA is as follows: TGTGCCAGCGGGGTGGATGCCTACAATGAGCAGTTCTTC. This translates into CASGVDAYNEQFF.